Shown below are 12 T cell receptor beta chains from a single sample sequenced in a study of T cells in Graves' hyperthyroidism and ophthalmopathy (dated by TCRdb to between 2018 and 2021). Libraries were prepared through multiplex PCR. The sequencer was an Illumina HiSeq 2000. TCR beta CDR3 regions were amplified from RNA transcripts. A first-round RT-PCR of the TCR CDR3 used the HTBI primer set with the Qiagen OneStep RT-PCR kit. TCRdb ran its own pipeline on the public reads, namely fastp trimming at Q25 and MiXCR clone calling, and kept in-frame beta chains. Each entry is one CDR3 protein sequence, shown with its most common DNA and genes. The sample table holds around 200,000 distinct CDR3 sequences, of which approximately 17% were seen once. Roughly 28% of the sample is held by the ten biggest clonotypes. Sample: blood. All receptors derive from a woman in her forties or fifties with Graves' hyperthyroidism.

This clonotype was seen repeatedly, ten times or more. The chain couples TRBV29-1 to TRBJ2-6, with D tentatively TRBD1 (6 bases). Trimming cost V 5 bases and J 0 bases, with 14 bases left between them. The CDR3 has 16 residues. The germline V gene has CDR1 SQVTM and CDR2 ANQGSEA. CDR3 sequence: CSVRTEGFSGANVLTF. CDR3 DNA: TGCAGCGTTAGGACAGAGGGATTCTCTGGGGCCAACGTCCTGACTTTC.

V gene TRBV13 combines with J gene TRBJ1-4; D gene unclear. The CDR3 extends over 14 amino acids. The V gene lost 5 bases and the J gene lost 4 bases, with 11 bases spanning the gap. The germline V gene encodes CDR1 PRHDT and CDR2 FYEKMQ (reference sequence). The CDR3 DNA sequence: TGTGCCAGCAGCCTAGATTGGGGTAATGAAAAACTGTTTTTT. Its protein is CASSLDWGNEKLFF.

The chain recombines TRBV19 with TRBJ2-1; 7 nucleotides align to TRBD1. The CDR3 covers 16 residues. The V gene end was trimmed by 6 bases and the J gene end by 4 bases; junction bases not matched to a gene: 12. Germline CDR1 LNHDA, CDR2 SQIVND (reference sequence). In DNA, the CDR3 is TGTGCCAGTAGGTGGTCTCAGGGGGATCCGTACAATGAGCAGTTCTTC. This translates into CASRWSQGDPYNEQFF. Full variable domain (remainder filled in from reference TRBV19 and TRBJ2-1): DGGITQSPKYLFRKEGQNVTLSCEQNLNHDAMYWYRQDPGQGLRLIYYSQIVNDFQKGDIAEGYSVSREKKESFPLTVTSAQKNPTAFYLCASRWSQGDPYNEQFFGPGTRLTVL.

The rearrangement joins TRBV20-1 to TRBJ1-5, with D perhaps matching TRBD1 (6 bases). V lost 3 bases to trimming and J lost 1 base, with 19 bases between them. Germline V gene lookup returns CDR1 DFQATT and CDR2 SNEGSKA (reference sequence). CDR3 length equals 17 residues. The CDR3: CSASSQGLRGSNQPQHF. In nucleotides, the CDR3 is TGCAGTGCTAGTAGTCAGGGGCTCCGTGGAAGCAATCAGCCCCAGCATTTT.

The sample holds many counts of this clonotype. The CDR3 region has the DNA TGTGCCAGTAGTGTCCGGGACAGCAATCAGCCCCAGCATTTT. Its translation is CASSVRDSNQPQHF. The genes are TRBV19 and TRBJ1-5; tentative D call: TRBD1 (5 bases). Per the germline V gene, CDR1 is LNHDA and CDR2 is SQIVND (reference sequence). The CDR3 runs to 14 residues. Trimming shortened V by 5 bases and J by 1 base, and 9 bases separated the two germline ends.

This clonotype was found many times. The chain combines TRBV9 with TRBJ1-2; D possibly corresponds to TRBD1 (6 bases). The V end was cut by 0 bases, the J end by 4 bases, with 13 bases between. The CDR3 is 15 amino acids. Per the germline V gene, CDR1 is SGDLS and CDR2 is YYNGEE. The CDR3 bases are TGTGCCAGCAGCGTAGAGTTCGGGGGGCTCTATGGCTACACCTTC. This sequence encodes CASSVEFGGLYGYTF.

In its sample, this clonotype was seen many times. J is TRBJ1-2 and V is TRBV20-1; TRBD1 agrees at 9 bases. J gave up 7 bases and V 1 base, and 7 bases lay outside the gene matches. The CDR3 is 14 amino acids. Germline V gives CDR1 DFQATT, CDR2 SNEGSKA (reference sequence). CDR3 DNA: TGCAGTGCTAGAGTCCAACAGGGGGCCAGTGGCTACACCTTC. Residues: CSARVQQGASGYTF.

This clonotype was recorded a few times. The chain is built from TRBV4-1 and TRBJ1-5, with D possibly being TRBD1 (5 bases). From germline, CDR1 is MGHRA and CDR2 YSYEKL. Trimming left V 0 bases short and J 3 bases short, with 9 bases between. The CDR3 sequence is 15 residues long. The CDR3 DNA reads TGCGCCAGCAGCCAAGACAGGGTGTCCAATCAGCCCCAGCATTTT. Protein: CASSQDRVSNQPQHF.

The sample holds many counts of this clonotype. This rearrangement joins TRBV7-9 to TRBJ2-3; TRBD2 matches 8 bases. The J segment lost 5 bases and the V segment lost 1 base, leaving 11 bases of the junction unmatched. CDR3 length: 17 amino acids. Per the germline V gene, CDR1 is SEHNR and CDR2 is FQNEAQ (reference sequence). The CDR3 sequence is CASSLGWAGGKEDTQYF. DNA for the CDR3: TGTGCCAGCAGCTTAGGCTGGGCGGGGGGCAAGGAAGATACGCAGTATTTT.

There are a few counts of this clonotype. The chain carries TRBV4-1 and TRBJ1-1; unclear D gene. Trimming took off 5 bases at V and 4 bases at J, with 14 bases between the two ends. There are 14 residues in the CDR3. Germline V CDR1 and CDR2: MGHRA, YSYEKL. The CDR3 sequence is CASSRDDVITEAFF. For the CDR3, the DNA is TGCGCCAGCAGCAGGGATGATGTGATCACTGAAGCTTTCTTT.

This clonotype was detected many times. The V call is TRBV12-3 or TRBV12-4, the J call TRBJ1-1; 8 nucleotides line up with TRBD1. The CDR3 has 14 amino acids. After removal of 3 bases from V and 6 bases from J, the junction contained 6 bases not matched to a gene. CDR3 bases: TGTGCCAGCAGTTTTTCAGGGGGCGAAGCTGAAGCTTTCTTT. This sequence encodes CASSFSGGEAEAFF.

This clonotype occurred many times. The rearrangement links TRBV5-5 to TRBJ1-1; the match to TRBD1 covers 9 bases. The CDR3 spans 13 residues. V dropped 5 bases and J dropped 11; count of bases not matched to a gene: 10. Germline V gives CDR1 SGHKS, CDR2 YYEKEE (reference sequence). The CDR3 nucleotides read TGTGCCAGCAGTATACCCGGGACAGGGTTCGCTTTCTTT. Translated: CASSIPGTGFAFF.